A single sample gave rise to the 12 T cell receptor beta chains below, sequenced in a study of cytomegalovirus exposure and HLA in healthy donors. In the PCR, 60 Vbeta and 13 Jbeta primers were used. TCRdb's table, derived via immunoSEQ multiplex PCR, lists solely in-frame clones and lacks some. The sample has under 200,000 clones, around three quarters seen once. Sequenced material: PBMCs. The origin of the receptors is a woman in her forties or fifties in good health and CMV-seronegative.

The rearrangement uses TRBV14 and TRBJ2-4; perhaps TRBD2 as D (5 bases). CDR3 length equals 16 residues. Trimming removed 4 bases at V and 0 bases at J, with 13 bases between. Looked up from germline, CDR1 is SGHDN and CDR2 is FVKESK. CDR3 sequence: CASSPRVELAKNIQYF. CDR3 DNA: TGTGCCAGCAGCCCGAGGGTCGAACTAGCCAAAAACATTCAGTACTTC.

This clone was picked up a small number of times. J is TRBJ2-1 and V is TRBV18; 9 bases match TRBD2. Germline lookup yields CDR1 KGHSH and CDR2 LQKENI. Trimming cost V 4 bases and J 4 bases; bases outside gene matches: 5. The CDR3 consists of 15 residues. The CDR3 nucleotides read TGTGCCAGCTCACTAAAGCGGGGGGCTTACAATGAGCAGTTCTTC. It specifies CASSLKRGAYNEQFF.

The chain uses TRBV27 and TRBJ2-1, with 9 nucleotides matching TRBD2. With 3 bases clipped from V and 4 bases from J, the junction kept 4 bases outside the gene matches. The CDR3 has 15 amino acids. Looked up from germline, CDR1 is MNHEY and CDR2 is SMNVEV (reference sequence). The CDR3 loop is CASSFERGDYNEQFF. The CDR3 nucleotides read TGTGCCAGCAGTTTCGAGCGGGGGGATTACAATGAGCAGTTCTTC.

The rearrangement links TRBV29-1 to TRBJ2-7; D is possibly TRBD1 (5 bases). The CDR3 extends over 12 amino acids. The V gene's germline CDR1 is SQVTM and CDR2 ANQGSEA. Between the trimmed V and J ends, which lost 4 bases and 1 base, there was a span of 8 bases. CDR3 bases: TGCAGCGTTGCTAAGGGGTCCTACGAGCAGTACTTC. It encodes CSVAKGSYEQYF.

This sequence joins TRBV19 and TRBJ2-1; possible D gene TRBD1, 5 bases. This CDR3 comprises 14 residues. Trimming took 3 bases from V and 6 from J, leaving 12 bases between them. Germline V gene sequence: CDR1 LNHDA, CDR2 SQIVND (reference sequence). The CDR3 nucleotides read TGTGCCAGTAGTATTCAAGGGGCCATCAATGAGCAGTTCTTC. Protein product: CASSIQGAINEQFF.

This clone was recorded once. This chain links TRBV19 with TRBJ1-1; 7 positions agree with TRBD1. The germline CDR1 and CDR2 sequences are LNHDA and SQIVND (reference sequence). The CDR3 contains 14 residues. Trimming removed 5 bases from V and 2 bases from J; junction bases left unmatched: 5. The CDR3 nucleotides read TGTGCCAGTAGTGAACGACAGGGTAACACTGAAGCTTTCTTT. This translates into CASSERQGNTEAFF.

The rearrangement links TRBV18 to TRBJ1-1, with no clear D. Germline CDR1 KGHSH, CDR2 LQKENI. The V and J ends lost 3 bases and 4 bases respectively, with 12 bases between them. The CDR3 loop spans 14 amino acids. The CDR3 sequence: CASSPGVPITEAFF. In DNA, the CDR3 is TGTGCCAGCTCACCCGGGGTTCCGATCACTGAAGCTTTCTTT.

This clone occurred once. This chain uses TRBV7-6 with TRBJ2-1; no definite D call. The CDR3 consists of 14 residues. Trimming took off 5 bases at V and 2 bases at J, with 10 bases between the two ends. CDR1 and CDR2 (germline): SGHVS, FNYEAQ. Here the CDR3 DNA reads TGTGCCAGCAGCGGCCCTCTGCCCTACAATGAGCAGTTCTTC. Translating gives CASSGPLPYNEQFF.

This chain joins TRBV6-5 and TRBJ1-4, with 8 nucleotides matching TRBD1. CDR1 is MNHEY, CDR2 SVGAGI, per germline. Trimming at V came to 4 bases and at J to 3 bases, leaving 1 base not matched to a gene. The CDR3 length is 14 residues. The chain's CDR3 is CASSWTGPNEKLFF. CDR3 coding DNA: TGTGCCAGCAGTTGGACAGGGCCTAATGAAAAACTGTTTTTT.

The chain links TRBV5-5 to TRBJ2-3; 9 nucleotides align to TRBD1. V gave up 4 bases and J gave up 5 bases; unmatched junction bases: 5. Germline CDR1 is SGHKS and CDR2 is YYEKEE (reference sequence). The CDR3 spans 14 residues. For the CDR3, the DNA is TGTGCCAGCAGCCGCGGGACAGGGAAAGATACGCAGTATTTT. It codes for CASSRGTGKDTQYF.

Points on this clone: Other DNA sequences in the same sample also yield this CDR3. The rearrangement links TRBV25-1 to TRBJ1-1; D may be TRBD1 (5 bases). With 7 bases removed from V and 5 bases from J, the gap between germline ends came to 14 bases. Germline V gene lookup returns CDR1 MGHDK and CDR2 SYGVNS. This CDR3 is built from 13 residues. This chain's CDR3 is CASTTGGSTEAFF. CDR3 DNA: TGTGCCAGCACCACTGGGGGGAGTACTGAAGCTTTCTTT.

This clone was seen once. The chain uses TRBV9 and TRBJ2-5; D perhaps matches TRBD2 (6 bases). Germline lookup yields CDR1 SGDLS and CDR2 YYNGEE. The V gene lost 0 bases and the J gene lost 6 bases, with 15 bases spanning the gap. This CDR3 has 15 residues. The CDR3 nucleotides are TGTGCCAGCAGCGTAGCGGCGGCGGGGAGAAAGACCCAGTACTTC. Translating gives CASSVAAAGRKTQYF.